This T cell receptor (beta chain) was documented in a study of Ad26.COV2.S vaccination and SARS-CoV-2 variants. Study results and limitations: Individuals receiving vaccine had higher spike-specific TCR breadth than placebo recipients did. Substantial response breadth was reportedly seen for spike-specific CD8+ and CD4+ T cells after vaccination. Responses of T cells in total may have been underestimated by the TCR breadth and depth analyses. Those who received vaccine or placebo ended up with similar non-spike TCR breadth.

Measured with immunoSEQ multiplex PCR; TCRdb has only the in-frame clones, and not every one. The sample carries 300,000 to 400,000 clones, just over 90% recorded once. V lost 0 bases to trimming and J lost 5 bases; unmatched junction nucleotides: 18. The CDR3 has 19 amino acids. Note on this clone: What it binds is not known.

This chain links TRBV5-7 with TRBJ1-1; 8 bases fit TRBD1. TRBV5-7 is labeled an ORF, and its function is uncertain. Specimen: peripheral blood, collected after recovery from COVID-19. This TCR derives from a human donor who had recovered from COVID-19. The chain's CDR3 is CASSLERRTGQVLVTEAFF. CDR3 coding DNA: TGTGCCAGCAGCTTGGAAAGGCGGACAGGGCAAGTTTTGGTGACTGAAGCTTTCTTT.